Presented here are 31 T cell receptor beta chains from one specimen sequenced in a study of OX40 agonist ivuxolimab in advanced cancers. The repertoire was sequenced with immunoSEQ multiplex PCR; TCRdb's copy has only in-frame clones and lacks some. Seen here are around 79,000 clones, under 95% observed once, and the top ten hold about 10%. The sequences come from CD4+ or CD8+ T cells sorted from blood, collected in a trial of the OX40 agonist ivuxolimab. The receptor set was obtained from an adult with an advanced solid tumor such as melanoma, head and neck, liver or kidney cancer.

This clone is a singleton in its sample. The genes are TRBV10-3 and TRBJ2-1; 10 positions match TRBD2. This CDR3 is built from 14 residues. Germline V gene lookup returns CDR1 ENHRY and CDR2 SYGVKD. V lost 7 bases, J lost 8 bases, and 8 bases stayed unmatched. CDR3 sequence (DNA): TGTGCCATCACCGAAGCGGGGGGGCGGGATGAGCAGTTCTTC. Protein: CAITEAGGRDEQFF.

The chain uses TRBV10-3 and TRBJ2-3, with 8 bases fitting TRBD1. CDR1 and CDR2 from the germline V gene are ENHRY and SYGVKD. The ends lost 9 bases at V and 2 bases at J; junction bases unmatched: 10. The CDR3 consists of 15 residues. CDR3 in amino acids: CAIYAGTGNTDTQYF. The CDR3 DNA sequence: TGTGCCATATACGCCGGGACAGGAAACACAGATACGCAGTATTTT.

CDR3: CASRSPGQGSTDTQYF. In DNA, the CDR3 is TGTGCCAGCAGATCACCCGGACAGGGTAGCACAGATACGCAGTATTTT. The chain links TRBV7-2 to TRBJ2-3; 8 bases match TRBD1. Germline assignment: CDR1 SGHTA and CDR2 FQGNSA. This CDR3 has 16 amino acids. The V gene end was trimmed by 6 bases and the J gene end by 0 bases; junction bases not matched to a gene: 8.

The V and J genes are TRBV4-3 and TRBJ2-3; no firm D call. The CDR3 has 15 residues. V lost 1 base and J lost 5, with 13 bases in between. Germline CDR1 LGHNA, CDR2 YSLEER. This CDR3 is CASSQVTRRGDTQYF. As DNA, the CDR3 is TGCGCCAGCAGCCAAGTTACTCGCCGAGGAGATACGCAGTATTTT.

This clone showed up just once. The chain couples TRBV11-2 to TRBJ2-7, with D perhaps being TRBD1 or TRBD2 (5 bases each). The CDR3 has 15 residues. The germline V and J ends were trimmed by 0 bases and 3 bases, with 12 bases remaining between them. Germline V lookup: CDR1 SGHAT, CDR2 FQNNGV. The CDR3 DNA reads TGTGCCAGCAGCTTAGATTTTGGGGACCTCTACGAGCAGTACTTC. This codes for CASSLDFGDLYEQYF.

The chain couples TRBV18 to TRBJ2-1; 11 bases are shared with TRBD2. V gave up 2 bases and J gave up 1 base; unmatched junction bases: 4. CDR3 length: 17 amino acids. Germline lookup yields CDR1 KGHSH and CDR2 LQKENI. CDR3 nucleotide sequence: TGTGCCAGCTCACCATGGGGACTAGCGGAATCCTACAATGAGCAGTTCTTC. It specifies CASSPWGLAESYNEQFF.

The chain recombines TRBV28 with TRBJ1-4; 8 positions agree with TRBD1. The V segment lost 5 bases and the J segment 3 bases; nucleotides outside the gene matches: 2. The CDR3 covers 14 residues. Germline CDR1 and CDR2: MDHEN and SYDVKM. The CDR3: CASSPRGPNEKLFF. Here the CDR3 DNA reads TGTGCCAGCAGTCCCAGGGGGCCTAATGAAAAACTGTTTTTT.

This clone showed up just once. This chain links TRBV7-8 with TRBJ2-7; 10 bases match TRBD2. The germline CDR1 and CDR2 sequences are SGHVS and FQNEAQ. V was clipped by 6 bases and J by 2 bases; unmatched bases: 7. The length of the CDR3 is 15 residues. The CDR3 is CASSTPGLAAYEQYF. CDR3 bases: TGTGCCAGCAGTACACCCGGACTAGCGGCCTACGAGCAGTACTTC.

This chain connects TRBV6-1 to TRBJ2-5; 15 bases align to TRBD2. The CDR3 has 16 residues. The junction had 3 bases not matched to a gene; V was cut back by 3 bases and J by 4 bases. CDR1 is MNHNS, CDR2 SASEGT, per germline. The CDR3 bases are TGTGCCAGCAGTGACTGGACTAGCGGGGGGGGAGAGACCCAGTACTTC. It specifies CASSDWTSGGGETQYF.

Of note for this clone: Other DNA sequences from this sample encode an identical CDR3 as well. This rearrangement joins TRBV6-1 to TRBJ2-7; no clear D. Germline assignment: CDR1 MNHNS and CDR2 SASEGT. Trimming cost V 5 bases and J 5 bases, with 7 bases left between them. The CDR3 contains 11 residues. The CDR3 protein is CASSYGDEQYF. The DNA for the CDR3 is TGTGCCAGCAGTTACGGCGACGAGCAGTACTTC.

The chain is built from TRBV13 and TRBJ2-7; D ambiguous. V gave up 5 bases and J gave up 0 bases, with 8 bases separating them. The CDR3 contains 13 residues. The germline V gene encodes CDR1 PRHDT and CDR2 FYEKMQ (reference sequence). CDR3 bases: TGTGCCAGCAGCCCACGGAGCTCCTACGAGCAGTACTTC. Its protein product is CASSPRSSYEQYF.

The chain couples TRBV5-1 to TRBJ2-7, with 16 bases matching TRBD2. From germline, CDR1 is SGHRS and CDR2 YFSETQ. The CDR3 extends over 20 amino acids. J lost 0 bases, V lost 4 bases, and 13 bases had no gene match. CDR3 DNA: TGCGCCAGCAGCCCCGCTCGGGGACTAGCGGGGGGGTACCTCTCCTACGAGCAGTACTTC. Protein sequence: CASSPARGLAGGYLSYEQYF.

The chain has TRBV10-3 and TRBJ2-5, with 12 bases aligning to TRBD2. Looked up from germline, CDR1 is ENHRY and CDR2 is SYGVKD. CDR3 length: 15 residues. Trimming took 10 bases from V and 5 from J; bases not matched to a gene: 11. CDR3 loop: CATTSGGQFGETQYF. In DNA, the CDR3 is TGTGCCACGACTAGCGGGGGCCAATTTGGGGAGACCCAGTACTTC.

This CDR3 reads CASSLEPITDTQYF. The DNA of the CDR3 is TGCGCCAGCAGCTTGGAACCCATCACAGATACGCAGTATTTT. V usage is TRBV5-1 and J usage is TRBJ2-3; unclear D gene. The CDR3 has 14 amino acids. The V gene lost 0 bases and the J gene lost 2 bases, with 7 bases spanning the gap. CDR1 and CDR2 from the germline V gene are SGHRS and YFSETQ. The full variable domain, its missing parts supplied by reference TRBV5-1 and TRBJ2-3, is KAGVTQTPRYLIKTRGQQVTLSCSPISGHRSVSWYQQTPGQGLQFLFEYFSETQRNKGNFPGRFSGRQFSNSRSEMNVSTLELGDSALYLCASSLEPITDTQYFGPGTRLTVL.

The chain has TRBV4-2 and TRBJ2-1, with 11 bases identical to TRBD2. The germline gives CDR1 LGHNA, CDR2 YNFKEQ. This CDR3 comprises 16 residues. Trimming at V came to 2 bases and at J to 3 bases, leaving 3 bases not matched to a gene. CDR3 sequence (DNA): TGTGCCAGCAGCCAAACTAGCGGGGGCCACTACAATGAGCAGTTCTTC. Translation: CASSQTSGGHYNEQFF.

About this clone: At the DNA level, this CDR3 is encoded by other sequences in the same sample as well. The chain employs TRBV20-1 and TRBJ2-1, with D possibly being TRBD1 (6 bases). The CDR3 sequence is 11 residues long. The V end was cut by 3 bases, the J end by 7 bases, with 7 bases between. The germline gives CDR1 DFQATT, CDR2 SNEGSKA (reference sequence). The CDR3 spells CSASRGNEQFF. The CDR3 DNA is TGCAGTGCTAGTAGGGGGAATGAGCAGTTCTTC.

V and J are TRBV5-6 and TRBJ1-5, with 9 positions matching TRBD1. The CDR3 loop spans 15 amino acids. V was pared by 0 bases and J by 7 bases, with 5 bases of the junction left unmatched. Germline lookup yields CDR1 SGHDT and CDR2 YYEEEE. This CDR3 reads CASSLGGQGPQPQHF. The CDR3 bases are TGTGCCAGCAGCTTGGGGGGACAGGGTCCCCAGCCCCAGCATTTT.

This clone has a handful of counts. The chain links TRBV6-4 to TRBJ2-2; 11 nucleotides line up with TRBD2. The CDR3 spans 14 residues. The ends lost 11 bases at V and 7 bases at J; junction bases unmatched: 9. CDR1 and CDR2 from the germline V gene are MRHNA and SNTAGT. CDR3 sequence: CARNSGGALGELFF. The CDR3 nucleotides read TGTGCCCGGAATAGCGGGGGGGCCCTCGGGGAGCTGTTTTTT.

CDR3 residues: CASSQEGRGTEAFF. In DNA, the CDR3 is TGTGCCAGCAGCCAAGAAGGACGGGGGACTGAAGCTTTCTTT. The gene calls are TRBV4-2 and TRBJ1-1, with D perhaps TRBD1 (5 bases). V lost 0 bases and J 5 bases, leaving 10 bases between the germline ends. Germline-derived CDR1 and CDR2 are LGHNA and YNFKEQ. This CDR3 comprises 14 residues.

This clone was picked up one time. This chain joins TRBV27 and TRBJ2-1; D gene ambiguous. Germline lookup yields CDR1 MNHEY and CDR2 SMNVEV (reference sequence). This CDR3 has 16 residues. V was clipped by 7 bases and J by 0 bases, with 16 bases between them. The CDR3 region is CASTFSWGNSYNEQFF. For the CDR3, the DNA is TGTGCCAGCACTTTTAGCTGGGGAAACTCCTACAATGAGCAGTTCTTC.

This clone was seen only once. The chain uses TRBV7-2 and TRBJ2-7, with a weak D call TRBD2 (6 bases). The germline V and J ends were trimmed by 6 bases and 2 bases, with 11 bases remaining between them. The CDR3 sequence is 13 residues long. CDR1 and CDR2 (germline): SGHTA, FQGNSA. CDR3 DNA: TGTGCCAGCAGACCGGGACTGACCTACGAGCAGTACTTC. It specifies CASRPGLTYEQYF.

The CDR3 spells CASSTGESTGELFF. The CDR3 bases are TGTGCCAGTAGTACAGGGGAGAGCACCGGGGAGCTGTTTTTT. The V call is TRBV19, the J call TRBJ2-2; tentative D call: TRBD1 (6 bases). Trimming stripped 4 bases from V and 4 bases from J, with 10 bases between. CDR1 is LNHDA and CDR2 is SQIVND in the germline V gene (reference sequence). This CDR3 is built from 14 residues.

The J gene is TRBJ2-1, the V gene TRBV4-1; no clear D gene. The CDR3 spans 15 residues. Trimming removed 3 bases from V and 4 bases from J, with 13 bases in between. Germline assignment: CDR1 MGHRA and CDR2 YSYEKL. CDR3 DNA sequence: TGCGCCAGCAGCCACGGTTTTGACCTTTACAATGAGCAGTTCTTC. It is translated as CASSHGFDLYNEQFF.

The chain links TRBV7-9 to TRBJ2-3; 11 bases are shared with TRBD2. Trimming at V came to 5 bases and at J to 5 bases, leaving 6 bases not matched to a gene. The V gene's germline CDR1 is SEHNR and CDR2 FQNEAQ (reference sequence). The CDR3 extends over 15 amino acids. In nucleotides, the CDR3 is TGTGCCAGCAGCCTTCTGACTAGCGGGGAAGATACGCAGTATTTT. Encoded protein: CASSLLTSGEDTQYF.

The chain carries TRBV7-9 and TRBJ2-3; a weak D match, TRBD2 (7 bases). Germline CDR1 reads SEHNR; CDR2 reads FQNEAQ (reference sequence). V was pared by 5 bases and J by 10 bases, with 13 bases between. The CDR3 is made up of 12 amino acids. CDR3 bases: TGTGCCAGCAGCCCGCGGGGGCAAGCGCAGTATTTT. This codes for CASSPRGQAQYF.

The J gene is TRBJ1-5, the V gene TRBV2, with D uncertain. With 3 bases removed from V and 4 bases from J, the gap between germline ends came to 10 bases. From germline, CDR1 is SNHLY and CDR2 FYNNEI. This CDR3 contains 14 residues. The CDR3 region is CASSETPRNQPQHF. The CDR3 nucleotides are TGTGCCAGCAGTGAGACCCCCCGGAATCAGCCCCAGCATTTT.

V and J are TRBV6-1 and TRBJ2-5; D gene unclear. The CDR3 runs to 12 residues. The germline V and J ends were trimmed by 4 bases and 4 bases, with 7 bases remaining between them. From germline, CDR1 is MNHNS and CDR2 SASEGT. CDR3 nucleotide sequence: TGTGCCAGCAGTGGGATCCTAGAGACCCAGTACTTC. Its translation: CASSGILETQYF.

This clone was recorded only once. The CDR3 reads CASSLGQSYEQYF. The CDR3 coding sequence is TGTGCCAGCAGCTTGGGGCAGTCGTACGAGCAGTACTTC. The rearrangement uses TRBV5-6 and TRBJ2-7; D remains unclear. V lost 0 bases, J lost 4 bases, and 8 bases lay in between. The length of the CDR3 is 13 residues. In germline, CDR1 is SGHDT, CDR2 YYEEEE.

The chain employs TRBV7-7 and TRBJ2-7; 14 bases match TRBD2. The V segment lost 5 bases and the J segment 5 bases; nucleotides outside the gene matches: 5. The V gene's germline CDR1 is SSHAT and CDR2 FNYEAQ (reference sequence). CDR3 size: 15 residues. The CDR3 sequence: CASSPWGLAGDEQYF. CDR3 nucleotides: TGTGCCAGCAGCCCCTGGGGACTAGCGGGGGACGAGCAGTACTTC.

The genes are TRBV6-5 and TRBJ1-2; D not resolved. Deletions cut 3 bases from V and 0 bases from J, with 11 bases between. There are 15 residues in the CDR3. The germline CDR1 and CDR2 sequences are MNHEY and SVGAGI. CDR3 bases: TGTGCCAGCAGTTATGGACCGATGGCTAACTATGGCTACACCTTC. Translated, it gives CASSYGPMANYGYTF.

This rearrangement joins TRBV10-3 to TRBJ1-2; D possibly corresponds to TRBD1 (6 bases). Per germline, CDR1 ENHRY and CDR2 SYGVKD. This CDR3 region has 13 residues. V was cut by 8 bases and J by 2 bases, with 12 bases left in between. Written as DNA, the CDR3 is TGTGCCATCGGAAGACAGGACAACTATGGCTACACCTTC. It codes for CAIGRQDNYGYTF.